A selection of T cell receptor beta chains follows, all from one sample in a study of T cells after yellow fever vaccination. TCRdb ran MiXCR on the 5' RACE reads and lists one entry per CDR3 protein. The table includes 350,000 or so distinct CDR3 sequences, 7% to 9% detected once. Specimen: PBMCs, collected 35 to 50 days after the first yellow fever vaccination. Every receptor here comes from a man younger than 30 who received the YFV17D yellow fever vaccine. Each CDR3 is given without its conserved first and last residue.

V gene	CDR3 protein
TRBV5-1	ASSLTTYTGELF
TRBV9	ASSSRTSGSTDTQY
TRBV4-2	ASSVSPQRTDTQY
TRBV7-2	ASSFQGGDTEAF
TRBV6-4	AGTARRDRDETQY
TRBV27	ASSSPGSLETQY
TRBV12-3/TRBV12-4	ASSARGFDTEAF
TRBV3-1	ASSGRDRLPETQY
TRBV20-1	SAGQGRSHEKLF
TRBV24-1	ATSLSTDTQY
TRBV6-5	ASSYSWGFNSPLH
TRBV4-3	ASSPERGTEAF
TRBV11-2	ASSLRVRTGPDTQY
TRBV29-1	VIDRNTEAF
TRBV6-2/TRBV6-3	ASSYPRGYNEQF
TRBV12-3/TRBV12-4	ASSPVGELF
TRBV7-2	ASSPQGTSGNTIY
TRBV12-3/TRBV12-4	ASRPDFDTQY
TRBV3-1	ASSPRVGSGANVLT
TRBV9	ASSVDGTVNSPLH
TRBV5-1	ASSLGGQGLERGYT
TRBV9	ASSVPTGVDTEAF